This TCR beta chain was profiled in a study of cytomegalovirus exposure and HLA in healthy donors. PCR primers comprised 60 Vbeta and 13 Jbeta primers. The protocol was immunoSEQ multiplex PCR, while the TCRdb copy is restricted to in-frame clones and leaves out a portion. Of about 200,000 clones listed, roughly 80% were seen once; the top ten hold about 1.7%. Germline V gene data show CDR1 as SEHNR and CDR2 as FQNEAQ (reference sequence). This CDR3 is built from 12 residues. The V gene lost 5 bases and the J gene lost 13 bases, with 14 bases spanning the gap. This receptor was identified in a man aged 50 to 59 in good health and CMV-seronegative. Sequences were obtained from PBMCs. The V gene is TRBV7-9, the J gene TRBJ1-4; D may be TRBD1 (6 bases). CDR3 sequence: CASSPTGSGLFF. The CDR3 region has the DNA TGTGCCAGCAGCCCAACAGGGTCGGGACTGTTTTTT.